The 20 T cell receptor beta chains below come from one sample, sequenced in a study of Tregs in tolerant kidney transplant recipients (dated by TCRdb to 2018 to 2020). Libraries were built with the immunoSEQ multiplex PCR assay. TCRdb's version of the immuneACCESS table is confined to in-frame rearrangements and falls short of the full clone set. An unresolved V gene accounts for under half of the shortfall where checked; the remainder is of unknown origin. The data table for this sample lists roughly 34,000 clones. In total, the top ten clones hold roughly 7.1% of the sample. Taken with the paper, the label for time point translates to: blood sample drawn before combined kidney and bone marrow transplant. The sample here was CD8+ T cells from blood, taken before the transplant. These receptors were obtained from a human donor who received a combined kidney and bone marrow transplant.

Details on this clone: The read finishes 3 residues shy of the CDR3 end, and the germline J gene is used to complete it. The chain uses TRBV2 and TRBJ2-1; maybe TRBD1 (5 bases). In germline, CDR1 is SNHLY, CDR2 FYNNEI. The CDR3 contains 12 residues. The V and J ends lost 11 bases and 6 bases respectively, with 14 bases between them. The CDR3 region is CAAPGRGNEQFF. CDR3 DNA, as far as it was read: TGTGCCGCCCCAGGAAGGGGCAATGAG.

Turning to this clone: The CDR3 end is not reached by the read, which stops 3 residues before it; the germline J gene fills it in. The genes are TRBV7-8 and TRBJ2-7; D tentatively fits TRBD1 or TRBD2 (5 bases each). CDR1 and CDR2 (germline): SGHVS, FQNEAQ. This CDR3 is 15 amino acids long. The V gene lost 1 base and the J gene lost 2 bases, with 12 bases spanning the gap. The CDR3 sequence: CASSLVAGSTYEQYF. The sequenced part of the CDR3 DNA is TGTGCCAGCAGCTTAGTGGCAGGGAGCACCTACGAG.

Of note for this clone: The CDR3 end is not reached by the read, which stops 3 residues before it; the germline J gene fills it in. The chain couples TRBV7-9 to TRBJ2-1; D might be TRBD2 (6 bases). Germline V gives CDR1 SEHNR, CDR2 FQNEAQ (reference sequence). The length of the CDR3 is 15 residues. V lost 1 base and J lost 6, with 13 bases in between. The sequenced CDR3 bases are TGTGCCAGCAGCTTAGTTGCGGGGACTTCCAATGAG. Amino acid sequence: CASSLVAGTSNE. The entire CDR3 sequence reads CASSLVAGTSNEQFF.

About this clone itself: The read stops 3 residues short of the end of the CDR3; the missing end is completed from the germline J gene. The rearrangement joins TRBV5-7 to TRBJ2-2; D ambiguous. TRBV5-7 is placed among ORFs of uncertain function. The CDR3 is 14 residues long. Between the trimmed V and J ends, which lost 1 base and 1 base, there was a span of 5 bases. CDR3 DNA, as far as it was read: TGTGCCAGCAGCTTGCCCCGGAACACCGGGGAG. This codes for CASSLPRNTGE. The full CDR3 sequence reads CASSLPRNTGELFF.

Details on this clone: Sequencing ends 3 residues short of the CDR3 end; the germline J gene provides the rest. This sequence joins TRBV19 and TRBJ2-5; the D gene is possibly TRBD2 (6 bases). Trimming pared 5 bases from V and 0 bases from J, leaving 16 bases between. The CDR3 has 16 residues. Germline V gene lookup returns CDR1 LNHDA and CDR2 SQIVND (reference sequence). This CDR3 reads CASSLSSWGDQETQYF. The sequenced part of the CDR3 DNA is TGTGCCAGTAGTCTGAGTTCATGGGGGGACCAAGAGACC.

For this clone: The read stops 3 residues short of the end of the CDR3; the missing end is completed from the germline J gene. J is TRBJ1-5 and V is TRBV18; 9 positions match TRBD1. V dropped 6 bases and J dropped 2; count of bases not matched to a gene: 11. Germline V gene data show CDR1 as KGHSH and CDR2 as LQKENI. The CDR3 spans 17 residues. CDR3 residues: CASSMQSGQGGNQPQHF. Partial CDR3 DNA: TGTGCCAGCTCGATGCAATCGGGACAGGGAGGCAATCAGCCC.

Partial CDR3 DNA: TGTGCCAGCACCCCCGAGGGGCGAGAGAACTATGGC. Protein: CASTPEGRENYG. The full CDR3 sequence reads CASTPEGRENYGYTF. The genes are TRBV11-2 and TRBJ1-2; tentative D call: TRBD1 (5 bases). From the germline J gene comes the end of the CDR3, since the read stops 3 residues before it. Germline assignment: CDR1 SGHAT and CDR2 FQNNGV. V gave up 7 bases and J gave up 2 bases, with 17 bases separating them. The CDR3 totals 15 residues.

Note on this clone: The CDR3 goes on 3 residues after the read ends, and that part is filled in from the germline J gene. This chain joins TRBV7-6 and TRBJ2-2, with 9 bases that match TRBD1. The trim removed 4 bases at V and 4 bases at J, leaving 7 bases unmatched. Germline V gene data show CDR1 as SGHVS and CDR2 as FNYEAQ. This CDR3 has 16 residues. The CDR3 region is CASSSTPGQGTGELFF. CDR3 bases read: TGTGCCAGCAGCTCAACCCCGGGACAGGGCACCGGGGAG.

About this clone itself: The read stops 3 residues short of the end of the CDR3; the missing end is completed from the germline J gene. This sequence joins TRBV5-3 and TRBJ2-5; D may be TRBD1 (6 bases). TRBV5-3 is recorded as an ORF, its role being uncertain. V was trimmed by 3 bases and J by 1 base, leaving 16 bases between them. The CDR3 sequence is 16 residues long. CDR3 sequence reads: CARSSFPGTPQETQYF. CDR3 DNA (partial): TGTGCCAGAAGCTCCTTTCCCGGGACACCCCAAGAGACC.

A word on this clone: The read comes to an end 3 residues before the CDR3 does, leaving the germline J gene to fill in the end. V is TRBV7-8 and J is TRBJ2-3; 7 bases agree with TRBD2. CDR1 is SGHVS, CDR2 FQNEAQ, per germline. The V segment lost 4 bases and the J segment 6 bases; nucleotides outside the gene matches: 16. There are 17 residues in the CDR3. The part of the CDR3 DNA that was read is TGTGCCAGCAGCTCCCCGGCTAGCGGCACCCTCGCGGATACG. It is translated as CASSSPASGTLADT. The full CDR3 protein reads CASSSPASGTLADTQYF. Drawing the rest from reference TRBV7-8 and TRBJ2-3, the complete variable domain is GAGVSQSPRYKVAKRGQDVALRCDPISGHVSLFWYQQALGQGPEFLTYFQNEAQLDKSGLPSDRFFAERPEGSVSTLKIQRTQQEDSAVYLCASSSPASGTLADTQYFGPGTRLTVL.

Of note for this clone: The read terminates 3 residues before the CDR3 end, so the remaining end is supplied by the germline J gene. This chain connects TRBV7-6 to TRBJ2-7, with 9 bases lining up with TRBD1. The CDR3 has 14 amino acids. The germline V gene has CDR1 SGHVS and CDR2 FNYEAQ. The junction had 5 bases not matched to a gene; V was cut back by 5 bases and J by 3 bases. CDR3 protein: CASSQGDRVYEQYF. The sequenced CDR3 bases are TGTGCCAGCAGCCAAGGGGACAGGGTCTACGAG. Full variable domain (outside the CDR3, taken from reference TRBV7-6 and TRBJ2-7): GAGVSQSPRYKVTKRGQDVALRCDPISGHVSLYWYRQALGQGPEFLTYFNYEAQQDKSGLPNDRFSAERPEGSISTLTIQRTEQRDSAMYRCASSQGDRVYEQYFGPGTRLTVT.

In the case of this clone: The read falls 3 residues short of the CDR3 end, and the missing part is taken from the germline J gene. The V and J genes are TRBV3-1 (or the pseudogene TRBV3-2) and TRBJ2-5, with D perhaps TRBD1 (6 bases). Germline V lookup: CDR1 LGHDT, CDR2 YNNKEL (reference sequence). This CDR3 comprises 17 residues. Trimming removed 1 base from V and 4 bases from J, with 19 bases in between. Here the CDR3 reads CASSQGGRQGIGETQYF. CDR3 DNA (partial): TGTGCCAGCAGCCAAGGGGGGCGGCAGGGGATTGGAGAGACC.

A note on this clone: The CDR3 end falls 3 residues outside the read, so it is completed with the germline J gene. The J gene is TRBJ2-1, the V gene TRBV18; 12 bases are a match to TRBD2. Germline V lookup: CDR1 KGHSH, CDR2 LQKENI. CDR3 length: 16 residues. Trimming at V came to 5 bases and at J to 4 bases, leaving 6 bases not matched to a gene. The part of the CDR3 DNA that was read is TGTGCCAGCTCATCGACTAGCGGGAGCCTTTACAATGAG. Amino acids: CASSSTSGSLYNE. In full, the CDR3 is CASSSTSGSLYNEQFF. Looking up the rest from reference TRBV18 and TRBJ2-1 gives the full variable domain: NAGVMQNPRHLVRRRGQEARLRCSPMKGHSHVYWYRQLPEEGLKFMVYLQKENIIDESGMPKERFSAEFPKEGPSILRIQQVVRGDSAAYFCASSSTSGSLYNEQFFGPGTRLTVL.

As for this clone: Sequencing ends 3 residues short of the CDR3 end; the germline J gene provides the rest. V gene TRBV10-3 combines with J gene TRBJ2-3; D may be TRBD1 (6 bases). With 4 bases removed from V and 0 bases from J, the gap between germline ends came to 14 bases. CDR3 size: 16 residues. CDR1 is ENHRY and CDR2 is SYGVKD in the germline V gene. CDR3 protein: CAISAPGTPSTDTQYF. The CDR3 DNA, read in part, is TGTGCCATCAGTGCCCCCGGGACACCAAGCACAGATACG.

Note on this clone: The read ends 3 residues shy of where the CDR3 ends; the end is completed using the germline J gene. The genes are TRBV19 and TRBJ2-1; TRBD1 aligns across 8 bases. V trimming: 6 bases; J trimming: 8 bases; junction bases outside the gene matches: 3. The CDR3 contains 12 residues. Germline loops: CDR1 LNHDA, CDR2 SQIVND (reference sequence). The CDR3 DNA, read in part, is TGTGCCAGTAGGGACAGGGCACATGAG. Translated: CASRDRAHE. The full CDR3 reads CASRDRAHEQFF.

A note on this clone: Read coverage stops 3 residues before the CDR3 terminus; the germline J gene supplies the remainder. This sequence joins TRBV19 and TRBJ1-2; D uncertain. The CDR3 is 13 residues long. Germline-derived CDR1 and CDR2 are LNHDA and SQIVND (reference sequence). The V and J ends lost 3 bases and 1 base respectively, with 6 bases between them. The DNA read from the CDR3 is TGTGCCAGTAGTATGGGCAGTAACTATGGC. This sequence encodes CASSMGSNYG. The whole CDR3 sequence is CASSMGSNYGYTF.

To note about this clone: From the germline J gene comes the end of the CDR3, since the read stops 3 residues before it. The rearrangement joins TRBV14 to TRBJ2-7, with 8 bases identical to TRBD1. Trimming removed 8 bases from V and 1 base from J; junction bases left unmatched: 7. There are 14 residues in the CDR3. Germline loops: CDR1 SGHDN, CDR2 FVKESK. The CDR3 loop is CASSDRGRSYEQYF. The covered CDR3 bases are TGTGCCAGCTCAGACAGGGGTAGGTCCTACGAG.

For this clone: The read ends 3 residues before the CDR3 terminus; that terminus is restored from the germline J gene. This chain joins TRBV2 and TRBJ1-2, with 9 bases that match TRBD1. V shed 6 bases and J 4 bases; nucleotides not matched to a gene: 18. The CDR3 has 18 amino acids. CDR1 SNHLY and CDR2 FYNNEI come from the germline V gene. The part of the CDR3 DNA that was read is TGTGCCAGCAGCCCTTGGGGGACAGGGAGAGAAGGTAGCTATGGC. Protein product: CASSPWGTGREGSYG. The CDR3 in full is CASSPWGTGREGSYGYTF.

As for this clone: The read is 3 residues too short to cover the CDR3 end, so that end is filled in from the germline J gene. This chain links TRBV7-9 with TRBJ2-7; 7 nucleotides align to TRBD1. V gave up 0 bases and J gave up 5 bases; unmatched junction bases: 4. The CDR3 consists of 14 residues. CDR1 SEHNR and CDR2 FQNEAQ come from the germline V gene (reference sequence). The CDR3 reads CASSLAVTGDEQYF. Partial CDR3 DNA: TGTGCCAGCAGCTTAGCCGTAACAGGGGACGAG.

A word on this clone: Read sequence stops 3 residues before the CDR3 end, and the germline J gene provides the missing end. This rearrangement joins TRBV5-6 to TRBJ2-7, with no clear D. This CDR3 comprises 14 residues. Germline CDR1 and CDR2: SGHDT and YYEEEE. The V end was cut by 5 bases, the J end by 6 bases, with 18 bases between. The CDR3 region is CASSPPSPSGEQYF. The sequenced CDR3 bases are TGTGCCAGCAGTCCCCCCTCGCCCAGTGGCGAG. The full variable domain, its missing parts supplied by reference TRBV5-6 and TRBJ2-7, is DAGVTQSPTHLIKTRGQQVTLRCSPKSGHDTVSWYQQALGQGPQFIFQYYEEEERQRGNFPDRFSGHQFPNYSSELNVNALLLGDSALYLCASSPPSPSGEQYFGPGTRLTVT.